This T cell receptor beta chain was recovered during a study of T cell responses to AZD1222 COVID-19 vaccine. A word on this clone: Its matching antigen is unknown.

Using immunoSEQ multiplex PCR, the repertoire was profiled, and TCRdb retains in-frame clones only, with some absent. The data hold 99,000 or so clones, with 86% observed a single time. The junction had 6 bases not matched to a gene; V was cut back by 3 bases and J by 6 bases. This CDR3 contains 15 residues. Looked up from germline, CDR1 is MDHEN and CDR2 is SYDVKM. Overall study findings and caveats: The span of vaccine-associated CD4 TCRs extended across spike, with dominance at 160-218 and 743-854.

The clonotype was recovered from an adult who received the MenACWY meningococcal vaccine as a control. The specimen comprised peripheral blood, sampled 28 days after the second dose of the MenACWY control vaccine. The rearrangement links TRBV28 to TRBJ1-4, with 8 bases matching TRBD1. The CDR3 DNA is TGTGCCAGCAGTTTCCAATCAGGGGGCGATGAAAAACTGTTTTTT. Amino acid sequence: CASSFQSGGDEKLFF.